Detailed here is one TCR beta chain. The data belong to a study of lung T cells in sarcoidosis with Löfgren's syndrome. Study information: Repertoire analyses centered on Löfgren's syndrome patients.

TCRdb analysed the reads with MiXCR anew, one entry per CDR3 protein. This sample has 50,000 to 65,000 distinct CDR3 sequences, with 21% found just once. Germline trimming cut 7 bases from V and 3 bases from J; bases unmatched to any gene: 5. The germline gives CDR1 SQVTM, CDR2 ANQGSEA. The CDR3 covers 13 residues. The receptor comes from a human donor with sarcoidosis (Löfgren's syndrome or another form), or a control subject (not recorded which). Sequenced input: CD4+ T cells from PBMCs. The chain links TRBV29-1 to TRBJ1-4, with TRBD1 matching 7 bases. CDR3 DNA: TGCAGCGCACTGGGACAGCCTAATGAAAAACTGTTTTTT. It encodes CSALGQPNEKLFF.